This TCR beta chain was obtained from a study of regulatory T cells in long-lasting Graves disease. About the study: To qualify as persistent, Graves' disease required over 5 years of antithyroid drugs with positive TSH receptor antibodies.

Study-wide results and caveats: With 2,500 to 3,000 shared public clonotypes, persistent patients exceeded new patients, who shared roughly 920. Persistent disease was associated with favored TRBV28 usage and with favored use of TRBJ1-2 and TRBJ2-5. Newly diagnosed patients had higher TCR diversity than persistent Graves' patients did.

Library construction for TCR beta used iRepertoire HTBI primers and Arm-PCR of CDR3 regions. TCRdb passed the multiplex PCR reads through MiXCR, listing each CDR3 protein once. Of a few hundred thousand distinct CDR3 sequences in the sample, 23% were seen once. Sample time point: persistent/refractory GD, antithyroid drugs over 5 years with positive TRAb. RNA extracted from PBMCs served as the sequencing template. This clonotype was found a few times. Its cognate antigen is unknown. V lost 2 bases, J lost 2 bases, and 10 bases lay in between. This CDR3 comprises 15 residues. The germline V gene encodes CDR1 SNHLY and CDR2 FYNNEI.

The chain couples TRBV2 to TRBJ1-3; no firm D call. The receptor comes from a female donor with Graves disease. This specimen consisted of peripheral blood mononuclear cells (PBMCs), obtained when the disease was refractory, from a patient treated with antithyroid drugs. The CDR3 here is CASSEPTTTGNTIYF. Written as DNA, the CDR3 is TGTGCCAGCAGTGAACCGACAACGACTGGAAACACCATATATTTT.